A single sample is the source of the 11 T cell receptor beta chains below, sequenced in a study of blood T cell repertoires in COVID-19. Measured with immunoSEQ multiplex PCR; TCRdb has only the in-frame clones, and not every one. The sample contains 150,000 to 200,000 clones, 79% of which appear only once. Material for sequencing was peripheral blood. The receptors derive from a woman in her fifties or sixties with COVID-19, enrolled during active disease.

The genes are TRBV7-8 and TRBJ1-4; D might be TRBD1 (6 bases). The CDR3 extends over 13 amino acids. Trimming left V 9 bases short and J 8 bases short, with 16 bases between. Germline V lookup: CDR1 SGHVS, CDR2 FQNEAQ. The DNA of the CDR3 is TGTGCCAGTAGCAGGGGAGGTTTAGAAAAACTGTTTTTT. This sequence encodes CASSRGGLEKLFF.

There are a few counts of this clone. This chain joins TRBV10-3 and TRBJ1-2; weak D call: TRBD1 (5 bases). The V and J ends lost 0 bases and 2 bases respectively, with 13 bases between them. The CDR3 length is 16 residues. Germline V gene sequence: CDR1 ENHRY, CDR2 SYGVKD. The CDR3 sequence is CAISESGGEMNYGYTF. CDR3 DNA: TGTGCCATCAGTGAGTCCGGGGGTGAGATGAACTATGGCTACACCTTC.

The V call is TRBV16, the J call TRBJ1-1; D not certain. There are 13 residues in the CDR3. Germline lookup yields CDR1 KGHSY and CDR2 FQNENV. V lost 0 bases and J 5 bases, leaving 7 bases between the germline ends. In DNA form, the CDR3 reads TGTGCCAGCAGCCAATCTCGAGGGACTGAAGCTTTCTTT. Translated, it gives CASSQSRGTEAFF. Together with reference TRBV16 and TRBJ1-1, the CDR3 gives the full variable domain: GEEVAQTPKHLVRGEGQKAKLYCAPIKGHSYVFWYQQVLKNEFKFLISFQNENVFDETGMPKERFSAKCLPNSPCSLEIQATKLEDSAVYFCASSQSRGTEAFFGQGTRLTVV.

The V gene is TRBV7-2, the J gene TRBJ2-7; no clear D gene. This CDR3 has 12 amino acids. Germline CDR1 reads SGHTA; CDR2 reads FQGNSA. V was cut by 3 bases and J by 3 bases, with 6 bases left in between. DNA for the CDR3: TGTGCCAGCAGCTTCACTCACTACGAGCAGTACTTC. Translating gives CASSFTHYEQYF.

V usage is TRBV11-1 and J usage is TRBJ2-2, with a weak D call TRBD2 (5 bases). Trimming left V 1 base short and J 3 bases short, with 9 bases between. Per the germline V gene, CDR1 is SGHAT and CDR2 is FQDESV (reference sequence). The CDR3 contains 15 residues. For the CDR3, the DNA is TGTGCCAGCAGCTTAGAGCGGAGCTACACCGGGGAGCTGTTTTTT. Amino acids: CASSLERSYTGELFF.

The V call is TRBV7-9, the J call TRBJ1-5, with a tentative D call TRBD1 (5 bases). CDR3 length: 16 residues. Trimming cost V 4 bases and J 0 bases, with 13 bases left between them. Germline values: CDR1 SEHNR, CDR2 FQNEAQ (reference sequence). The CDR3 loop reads CASSSPGLGSNQPQHF. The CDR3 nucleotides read TGTGCCAGCAGCTCGCCAGGGCTGGGTAGCAATCAGCCCCAGCATTTT.

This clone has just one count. This CDR3 reads CASSQGIVNTEAFF. In DNA form, the CDR3 reads TGTGCCAGCAGCCAGGGGATTGTGAACACTGAAGCTTTCTTT. J is TRBJ1-1 and V is TRBV5-4; possible D gene TRBD1, 6 bases. Germline lookup yields CDR1 SGHNT and CDR2 YYREEE (reference sequence). The V end was cut by 4 bases, the J end by 0 bases, with 10 bases between. This CDR3 comprises 14 residues.

CDR3 amino acids: CASSPGTGSPFELFF. The CDR3 DNA is TGCGCCAGCAGCCCTGGGACAGGCAGCCCCTTTGAGCTGTTTTTT. This rearrangement joins TRBV5-1 to TRBJ2-2; 8 bases align to TRBD1. The CDR3 covers 15 residues. Germline assignment: CDR1 SGHRS and CDR2 YFSETQ. V lost 4 bases to trimming and J lost 11 bases; unmatched junction nucleotides: 13.

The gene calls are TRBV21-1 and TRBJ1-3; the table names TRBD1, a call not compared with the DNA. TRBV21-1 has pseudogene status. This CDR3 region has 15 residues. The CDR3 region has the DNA TGTGCCAGCAGCCGGGACAGGGGGCCCTGGGGCACCATATATTTT. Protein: CASSRDRGPWGTIYF.

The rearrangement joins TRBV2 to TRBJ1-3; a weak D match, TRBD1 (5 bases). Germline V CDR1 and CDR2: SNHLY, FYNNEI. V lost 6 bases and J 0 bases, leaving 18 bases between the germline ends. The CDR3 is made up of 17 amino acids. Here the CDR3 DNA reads TGTGCCAGCAGCATCGCAGGGAACTCCGTCTCTGGAAACACCATATATTTT. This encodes CASSIAGNSVSGNTIYF. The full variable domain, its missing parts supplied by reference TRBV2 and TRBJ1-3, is EPEVTQTPSHQVTQMGQEVILRCVPISNHLYFYWYRQILGQKVEFLVSFYNNEISEKSEIFDDQFSVERPDGSNFTLKIRSTKLEDSAMYFCASSIAGNSVSGNTIYFGEGSWLTVV.

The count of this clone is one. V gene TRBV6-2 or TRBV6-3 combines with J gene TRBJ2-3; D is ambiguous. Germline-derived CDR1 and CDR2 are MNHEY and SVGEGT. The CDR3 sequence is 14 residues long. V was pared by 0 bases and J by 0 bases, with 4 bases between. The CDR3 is CASSYSTSTDTQYF. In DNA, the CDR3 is TGTGCCAGCAGTTACTCGACTAGCACAGATACGCAGTATTTT.